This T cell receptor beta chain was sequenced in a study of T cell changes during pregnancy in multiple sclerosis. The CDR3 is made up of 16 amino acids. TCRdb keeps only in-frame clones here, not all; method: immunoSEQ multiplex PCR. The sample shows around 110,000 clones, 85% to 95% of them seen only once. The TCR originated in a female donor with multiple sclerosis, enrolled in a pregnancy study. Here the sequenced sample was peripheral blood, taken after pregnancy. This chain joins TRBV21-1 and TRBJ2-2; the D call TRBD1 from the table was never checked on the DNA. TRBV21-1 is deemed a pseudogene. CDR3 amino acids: CATPRDREFQAGELFF. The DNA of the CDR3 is TGTGCCACCCCCCGGGACAGGGAGTTCCAGGCCGGGGAGCTGTTTTTT.